This T cell receptor (beta chain) was sequenced in a study of T cell responses to AZD1222 COVID-19 vaccine. Study results and caveats: Only six or seven AZD1222 recipients were seropositive at baseline.

The ends lost 3 bases at V and 4 bases at J; junction bases unmatched: 5. The CDR3 runs to 16 residues. Germline CDR1 reads KGHDR; CDR2 reads SFDVKD. Sequencing used immunoSEQ multiplex PCR; TCRdb keeps in-frame clones, though not all of them. The top ten clones hold under 14% of a sample with about 89,000 clones, about 90% of them seen once. With regard to this clone: Its antigen is undetermined.

The sample consisted of peripheral blood, taken 28 days after the second AZD1222 dose. This rearrangement joins TRBV24-1 to TRBJ2-6; 7 bases map to TRBD1. This clonotype was obtained from an adult who received the AZD1222 COVID-19 vaccine. CDR3 DNA: TGTGCCACCAGTGATCCACAGGGGACCGGGGCCAACGTCCTGACTTTC. The encoded protein is CATSDPQGTGANVLTF.